This T cell receptor beta chain was recovered during a study of T cells in Graves' hyperthyroidism and ophthalmopathy. In its sample, this clonotype was seen many times. Amplification yielded TCR beta CDR3 regions, with RNA transcripts as the source. The HTBI primer set drove a first-round RT-PCR of the TCR CDR3. TCRdb recomputed calls from the multiplex PCR reads with MiXCR, one row per CDR3 protein. The table has some 510,000 distinct CDR3 sequences, 20% seen once. Germline V lookup: CDR1 MNHNS, CDR2 SASEGT. V lost 7 bases to trimming and J lost 6 bases, with 24 bases between them. This CDR3 is built from 16 residues. The study left out patients who had uncontrolled infection, other autoimmune disease, pregnancy or lactation. The diagnostic basis comprised clinical symptoms, serum thyroxine and TRAb, thyroid ultrasound and orbital computed tomography.

The specimen was blood. This TCR was recovered from a man aged 18 to 29 with Graves' hyperthyroidism. The chain recombines TRBV6-1 with TRBJ1-2; D perhaps matches TRBD1 (5 bases). This CDR3 reads CASTSLGTPPLNGYTF. In DNA, the CDR3 is TGTGCCAGCACTAGCCTCGGGACGCCGCCCTTAAATGGCTACACCTTC.